This TCR beta chain was captured by sequencing in a study of radiotherapy plus CTLA-4 blockade in lung cancer. Across the whole study: Objective responses were documented in 15% to 20% of patients, with disease control in 31%.

TCRdb's copy holds only in-frame clones and misses some; the assay was immunoSEQ multiplex PCR. The table shows 25,000 to 30,000 clones, with 60% to 85% occurring only once. Patients had chemo-refractory metastatic non-small-cell lung cancer and received focal radiation plus CTLA-4 blockade that used ipilimumab. Germline loops: CDR1 SEHNR, CDR2 FQNEAQ (reference sequence). The CDR3 loop spans 14 amino acids. V lost 3 bases to trimming and J lost 5 bases, with 11 bases between them. The V and J genes are TRBV7-9 and TRBJ2-1; D gene uncertain. This clonotype was sampled from a human donor with non-small cell lung cancer that progressed on radiotherapy plus ipilimumab. The material was peripheral blood, obtained from a patient treated with radiotherapy plus ipilimumab. The CDR3 here is CASSFRTADNEQFF. For the CDR3, the DNA is TGTGCCAGCAGCTTTAGGACGGCCGACAATGAGCAGTTCTTC.